Following are 17 T cell receptor beta chains from one sample sequenced in a study of blood T cell repertoires in COVID-19. The protocol was immunoSEQ multiplex PCR, while the TCRdb copy is restricted to in-frame clones and leaves out a portion. The sample holds 110,000 to 150,000 clones, less than 85% seen once. Specimen: PBMCs or T cells enriched from blood (not recorded which). The source of these receptors is a woman under 30 who had been exposed to COVID-19.

V gene TRBV7-9 combines with J gene TRBJ2-2; 7 nucleotides match TRBD2. Per germline, CDR1 SEHNR and CDR2 FQNEAQ (reference sequence). V shed 5 bases and J 6 bases; nucleotides not matched to a gene: 12. The CDR3 totals 16 residues. The CDR3 region has the DNA TGTGCCAGCAGCCAGATACGAGTGGGAGGGCCCGGGGAGCTGTTTTTT. Translated, it gives CASSQIRVGGPGELFF.

This clone was counted once. The chain carries TRBV24-1 and TRBJ1-2; D remains unclear. The V gene's germline CDR1 is KGHDR and CDR2 SFDVKD. V lost 5 bases and J 0 bases, leaving 9 bases between the germline ends. This CDR3 has 14 residues. The CDR3 nucleotides are TGTGCCACCAGTGCAGCAGGCACTAACTATGGCTACACCTTC. This translates into CATSAAGTNYGYTF.

J is TRBJ1-6 and V is TRBV5-4; 9 bases are a match to TRBD1. Germline V lookup: CDR1 SGHNT, CDR2 YYREEE (reference sequence). This CDR3 has 17 residues. The CDR3: CQPGQGLEWSYNSPLHF. CDR3 sequence (DNA): TGTCAACCGGGACAGGGATTAGAATGGTCCTATAATTCACCCCTCCACTTT. The entire variable domain, with the rest obtained from reference TRBV5-4 and TRBJ1-6, is as follows: ETGVTQSPTHLIKTRGQQVTLRCSSQSGHNTVSWYQQALGQGPQFIFQYYREEENGRGNFPPRFSGLQFPNYSSELNVNALELDDSALYLCQPGQGLEWSYNSPLHFGNGTRLTVT.

Notes on this clone: A much larger clone sits a single nucleotide away, making a read error possible. The V and J genes are TRBV7-6 and TRBJ1-5; 9 nucleotides agree with TRBD1. V was pared by 4 bases and J by 6 bases, with 4 bases of the junction left unmatched. This CDR3 contains 14 residues. Germline values: CDR1 SGHVS, CDR2 FNYEAQ. The CDR3 loop reads CASSSGQGSQPQHF. CDR3 DNA sequence: TGTGCCAGCAGCTCCGGACAGGGGAGTCAGCCCCAGCATTTT.

This chain connects TRBV4-2 to TRBJ1-6, with TRBD1 identical over 8 bases. V lost 0 bases to trimming and J lost 6 bases; unmatched junction nucleotides: 10. Germline CDR1 and CDR2: LGHNA and YNFKEQ. The CDR3 loop spans 18 amino acids. The CDR3 region is CASSQDYFGQGPNSPLHF. CDR3 bases: TGTGCCAGCAGCCAAGATTATTTCGGACAGGGACCTAATTCACCCCTCCACTTT.

The table lists this clone with a count of one. This chain joins TRBV11-2 and TRBJ2-5, with 8 bases identical to TRBD2. With 1 base clipped from V and 0 bases from J, the junction kept 7 bases outside the gene matches. CDR1 SGHAT and CDR2 FQNNGV come from the germline V gene. The CDR3 is 17 residues long. CDR3: CASSLGLASGYQETQYF. Written as DNA, the CDR3 is TGTGCCAGCAGCTTAGGTCTGGCTAGCGGGTACCAAGAGACCCAGTACTTC.

V is TRBV2 and J is TRBJ2-5; D is undetermined. This CDR3 is built from 12 residues. Germline values: CDR1 SNHLY, CDR2 FYNNEI. With 6 bases removed from V and 0 bases from J, the gap between germline ends came to 5 bases. Written as DNA, the CDR3 is TGTGCCAGCAGGGGCAACCAAGAGACCCAGTACTTC. Translating it yields CASRGNQETQYF.

This sequence joins TRBV6-4 and TRBJ1-5; perhaps TRBD1 as D (6 bases). Looked up from germline, CDR1 is MRHNA and CDR2 is SNTAGT. The ends were cut back, 10 bases at V and 3 bases at J, with 16 bases in the middle. CDR3 size: 14 residues. This CDR3 reads CAKTTDRFNQPQHF. The CDR3 DNA follows: TGTGCCAAGACTACCGACAGGTTCAATCAGCCCCAGCATTTT.

The V and J genes are TRBV5-4 and TRBJ2-3; D is possibly TRBD2 (6 bases). The CDR3 totals 15 residues. CDR1 is SGHNT, CDR2 YYREEE, per germline (reference sequence). The V and J ends lost 0 bases and 0 bases respectively, with 8 bases between them. In DNA, the CDR3 is TGTGCCAGCAGCTTGGGGGGGACTAGCACAGATACGCAGTATTTT. Amino acid sequence: CASSLGGTSTDTQYF.

This clone occurred a few times. CDR3 amino acids: CAWSGGLAGTYEQYF. CDR3 bases: TGTGCCTGGAGCGGAGGACTAGCGGGAACCTACGAGCAGTACTTC. The V and J genes are TRBV30 and TRBJ2-7, with 12 bases identical to TRBD2. The CDR3 contains 15 residues. Trimming took 3 bases from V and 2 from J; bases not matched to a gene: 5. In germline, CDR1 is GTSNPN, CDR2 SVGIG (reference sequence).

The gene calls are TRBV30 and TRBJ2-7, with 13 bases matching TRBD2. The germline V gene encodes CDR1 GTSNPN and CDR2 SVGIG (reference sequence). Trimming took 3 bases from V and 7 from J; bases not matched to a gene: 18. The CDR3 spans 18 residues. The CDR3: CAWRATSGRAPWEWEQYF. CDR3 DNA: TGTGCCTGGAGGGCTACTAGCGGGAGGGCCCCCTGGGAGTGGGAGCAGTACTTC.

Written as DNA, the CDR3 is TGCGCCAGCATCAATCGGCGGATCTATTCACCCCTCCACTTT. Encoded protein: CASINRRIYSPLHF. The V and J genes are TRBV4-3 and TRBJ1-6, with unresolved D. The V gene's germline CDR1 is LGHNA and CDR2 YSLEER. This CDR3 spans 14 amino acids. Between the trimmed V and J ends, which lost 7 bases and 8 bases, there was a span of 15 bases.

The rearrangement joins TRBV7-8 to TRBJ1-5; 7 bases fit TRBD1. This CDR3 is 16 amino acids long. Losses at the gene ends were 4 bases for V and 4 bases for J; bases not matched to a gene: 10. CDR1 is SGHVS and CDR2 is FQNEAQ in the germline V gene. The CDR3 sequence is CASSSYSGTANQPQHF. DNA for the CDR3: TGTGCCAGCAGCTCATACTCCGGGACAGCAAATCAGCCCCAGCATTTT.

The CDR3 sequence is CASSRGQGAGELFF. The CDR3 nucleotides read TGCGCCAGCTCGAGGGGACAGGGGGCCGGGGAGCTGTTTTTT. The chain carries TRBV5-1 and TRBJ2-2, with 11 bases aligning to TRBD1. J was trimmed by 6 bases and V by 7 bases; bases with no gene match: 5. Germline V gene sequence: CDR1 SGHRS, CDR2 YFSETQ. This CDR3 region has 14 residues.

J is TRBJ1-2 and V is TRBV6-5; no reliable D call. CDR1 MNHEY and CDR2 SVGAGI come from the germline V gene. Trimming removed 2 bases at V and 8 bases at J, with 18 bases between. The CDR3 runs 15 residues. CDR3 sequence: CASSYGSSRGLGYTF. The CDR3 DNA reads as TGTGCCAGCAGTTACGGGTCCTCTCGAGGACTCGGCTACACCTTC.

This clone was recorded once. V gene TRBV4-1 combines with J gene TRBJ2-1; TRBD2 agrees at 12 bases. The V gene's germline CDR1 is MGHRA and CDR2 YSYEKL. This CDR3 region has 16 residues. V shed 4 bases, J shed 4 bases, and the junction held 5 bases outside the gene matches. The CDR3 sequence is CASSRRTSGTYNEQFF. The DNA for the CDR3 is TGCGCCAGCAGCCGACGGACTAGCGGGACTTACAATGAGCAGTTCTTC.

The chain carries TRBV30 and TRBJ1-4; 9 bases map to TRBD1. Germline CDR1 and CDR2: GTSNPN and SVGIG (reference sequence). The CDR3 covers 14 residues. V was clipped by 4 bases and J by 8 bases; unmatched bases: 8. In DNA, the CDR3 is TGTGCCTGGAATACCGGGACAGGGAGGGAAAAACTGTTTTTT. Translation: CAWNTGTGREKLFF.